The 5 T cell receptor beta chains presented below share a single source sample, sequenced in a study of post-analysis software for immune sequencing data. Researchers reported that TCR beta cDNA libraries carried unique molecular identifiers. TCRdb independently ran MiXCR on the PCR reads; one entry per CDR3 protein. Among hundreds of thousands of distinct CDR3 sequences listed, 59% were seen once. Whole-study findings and limits: With TRBV5-6, TRBV5-1 and TRBV20-1 included, about five TRBV segments were more frequent in patients than in controls.

Their recognized antigens are unknown. The sequenced material came from blood. These receptors came from a girl aged 2 to 10 with multiple sclerosis.

This rearrangement joins TRBV3-1 to TRBJ2-3; no firm D call. Germline loops: CDR1 LGHDT, CDR2 YNNKEL (reference sequence). The CDR3 spans 17 residues. V lost 4 bases and J 2 bases, leaving 19 bases between the germline ends. CDR3 residues: CASSRSTLGKSTDTQYF. In DNA, the CDR3 is TGTGCCAGCAGCCGCTCGACGCTAGGCAAATCCACAGATACGCAGTATTTT.

This clonotype turned up a few times. The chain combines TRBV12-3 or TRBV12-4 with TRBJ2-7, with 11 bases aligning to TRBD2. The CDR3 has 15 amino acids. J gave up 2 bases and V 1 base, and 1 base lay outside the gene matches. The DNA for the CDR3 is TGTGCCAGCAGTTTAGGGACTAGCGGGCCCTACGAGCAGTACTTC. It yields the protein CASSLGTSGPYEQYF.

This clonotype was counted once. The J gene is TRBJ1-4, the V gene TRBV5-1; D may be TRBD1 (6 bases). CDR3 length: 16 residues. Trimming pared 0 bases from V and 3 bases from J, leaving 12 bases between. CDR1 and CDR2 from the germline V gene are SGHRS and YFSETQ. CDR3 in DNA: TGCGCCAGCAGCTTGGGGGTCGGACAGCCTAATGAAAAACTGTTTTTT. Its translation: CASSLGVGQPNEKLFF. Full variable domain (outside the CDR3, taken from reference TRBV5-1 and TRBJ1-4): KAGVTQTPRYLIKTRGQQVTLSCSPISGHRSVSWYQQTPGQGLQFLFEYFSETQRNKGNFPGRFSGRQFSNSRSEMNVSTLELGDSALYLCASSLGVGQPNEKLFFGSGTQLSVL.

This chain uses TRBV10-2 with TRBJ2-7; 11 nucleotides line up with TRBD2. Germline V lookup: CDR1 WSHSY, CDR2 SAAADI. Trimming removed 10 bases from V and 3 bases from J; junction bases left unmatched: 5. The length of the CDR3 is 13 residues. The CDR3 sequence is CATASGGYYEQYF. In nucleotides, the CDR3 is TGCGCCACCGCTAGCGGGGGGTACTACGAGCAGTACTTC.

Turning to this clonotype: The junction does not match germline at one end; this may be a read error. This chain uses TRBV10-3 with TRBJ1-5; a weak D match, TRBD1 (5 bases). The CDR3 runs to 13 residues. Germline V lookup: CDR1 ENHRY, CDR2 SYGVKD. The CDR3 protein is CAIWQGGNRPQHF. The CDR3, as DNA: TGTGCCATCTGGCAGGGAGGCAATCGGCCCCAGCATTTT.